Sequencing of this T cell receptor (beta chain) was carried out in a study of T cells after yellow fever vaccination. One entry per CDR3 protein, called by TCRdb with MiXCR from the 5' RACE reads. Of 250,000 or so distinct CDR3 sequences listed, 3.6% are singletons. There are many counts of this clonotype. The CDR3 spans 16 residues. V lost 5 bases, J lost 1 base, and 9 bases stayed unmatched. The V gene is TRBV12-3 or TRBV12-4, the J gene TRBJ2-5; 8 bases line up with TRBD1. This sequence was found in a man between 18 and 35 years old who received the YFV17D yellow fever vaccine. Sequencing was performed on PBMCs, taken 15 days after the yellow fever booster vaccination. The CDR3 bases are TGTGCCAGCAGTCCCTATATAGGGACAGGCCAAGAGACCCAGTACTTC. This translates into CASSPYIGTGQETQYF.